These T cell receptor beta chains were read from a single sample in a study of monozygotic twins with inflammatory bowel disease. TCRdb reprocessed the 5' RACE reads, keeping one entry per CDR3 protein, no DNA. This sample contains around 210,000 distinct CDR3 sequences. Specimen: blood. These receptor sequences come from a human donor with ulcerative colitis or Crohn's disease, or a healthy co-twin of an affected twin (not recorded which). The CDR3 runs from the conserved cysteine through the conserved F or W. The order of the fields is J gene, V gene, CDR3 protein.

TRBJ2-1 | TRBV30 | CAWSPPGSQYGNEQFF
TRBJ1-4 | TRBV12-3/TRBV12-4 | CASRPGLLWGEKLFF
TRBJ2-2 | TRBV7-3 | CASSPGLVNTGELFF
TRBJ1-2 | TRBV29-1 | CSVGQGGYGYTF
TRBJ1-2 | TRBV4-1 | CASGLNGGTGYTF
TRBJ2-7 | TRBV7-2 | CASSLSGTSGSTYEQYF
TRBJ2-1 | TRBV4-2 | CASSQSASFNEQFF
TRBJ2-6 | TRBV12-3/TRBV12-4 | CASSRQGPGANVLTF
TRBJ2-3 | TRBV27 | CASSSLAGGPWADTQYF
TRBJ1-1 | TRBV12-3/TRBV12-4 | CASSFQGTEAFF
TRBJ2-3 | TRBV5-4 | CASSSGLAGALTDTQYF
TRBJ2-3 | TRBV29-1 | CSVSVDTDTQYF
TRBJ1-2 | TRBV12-3/TRBV12-4 | CASSLSRGAPYGYTF
TRBJ2-2 | TRBV4-1 | CASSRGTTANTGELFF
TRBJ1-6 | TRBV6-1 | CASSQDRGNSPLHF
TRBJ1-1 | TRBV20-1 | CSAQKGVLAEAFF
TRBJ2-7 | TRBV5-1 | CASSPGPVGTGAYEQYF
TRBJ2-1 | TRBV12-3/TRBV12-4 | CASSISGSNNEQFF
TRBJ2-1 | TRBV5-1 | CASSLSSGRSYNEQFF
TRBJ1-4 | TRBV5-1 | CASSGSGVGEKLFF
TRBJ2-6 | TRBV9 | CASSFRDRGEAGANVLTF
TRBJ2-4 | TRBV25-1 | CASSELGEQPKLGAKNIQYF
TRBJ2-3 | TRBV5-6 | CASSPGLAGEEDTQYF
TRBJ2-2 | TRBV5-1 | CASSSTSGRNTGELFF
TRBJ1-1 | TRBV9 | CASSGGSTEAFF
TRBJ2-6 | TRBV4-3 | CASSQEWLSGANVLTF
TRBJ1-6 | TRBV19 | CASSISDRTSNSPLHF
TRBJ1-1 | TRBV7-9 | CASSQSGTGWTEAFF
TRBJ1-1 | TRBV30 | CAYTQTGNTEAFF
TRBJ1-2 | TRBV6-5 | CASSYKGSDGPGYTF
TRBJ1-3 | TRBV12-3/TRBV12-4 | CASSVGFSGNTIYF
TRBJ2-1 | TRBV7-6 | CASSPGLATLNEQFF
TRBJ2-3 | TRBV29-1 | CSVEGWGRGRTDTQYF
TRBJ2-3 | TRBV4-1 | CASSQGTLFTDTQYF
TRBJ1-1 | TRBV5-1 | CASSFEGTEAFF
TRBJ2-7 | TRBV29-1 | CSPIDKKRVYEQYF
TRBJ2-1 | TRBV2 | CASSEGQYNEQFF
TRBJ1-4 | TRBV20-1 | CSAPGQEEKLFF
TRBJ2-1 | TRBV27 | CASSLIGLNNEQFF
TRBJ1-1 | TRBV5-6 | CASSLLASEAFF
TRBJ2-1 | TRBV11-2 | CASSLVVSGEIDFMDEQFF